One and the same sample provided the 2 T cell receptor beta chains below, sequenced in a study of blood T cell repertoires in COVID-19. Here immunoSEQ multiplex PCR was the method, and the copy in TCRdb shows in-frame clones only, minus some. Altogether approximately 170,000 clones are present, about 88% being singletons, with the ten largest covering around 1.1%. The sequencing input was peripheral blood. These receptors all come from a man between 25 and 39 years old with acute or convalescent COVID-19.

The chain carries TRBV5-1 and TRBJ1-4; D not certain. CDR1 and CDR2 (germline): SGHRS, YFSETQ. The germline V and J ends were trimmed by 4 bases and 6 bases, with 10 bases remaining between them. The CDR3 runs to 13 residues. CDR3 residues: CASSGEQHEKLFF. The CDR3, as DNA: TGCGCCAGCAGCGGTGAACAGCATGAAAAACTGTTTTTT.

V usage is TRBV7-8 and J usage is TRBJ2-3; unclear D gene. CDR1 is SGHVS and CDR2 is FQNEAQ in the germline V gene. The ends were cut back, 4 bases at V and 5 bases at J, with 10 bases in the middle. The CDR3 totals 13 residues. CDR3 sequence (DNA): TGTGCCAGCAGCTATACCGGTCGAGATACGCAGTATTTT. It encodes CASSYTGRDTQYF.